Described below is a single T cell receptor (beta chain) sequence and its context. Its antigen remains unknown. Trimming stripped 1 base from V and 5 bases from J, with 14 bases between. The CDR3 sequence is 15 residues long. The germline V gene has CDR1 MGHRA and CDR2 YSYEKL. This sample is drawn from a study of T-cell reconstitution after alpha-beta-depleted transplantation in children. Overall study findings and caveats: Expanded graft clones, several hundred of them, were reportedly the source of alpha-beta T cells about two months after transplant.

Unique molecular identifiers were built into the TCRbeta library. TCRdb recomputed calls from the PCR reads with MiXCR, one row per CDR3 protein. The sample includes 800,000 to 1,000,000 distinct CDR3 sequences, about 29% seen only once; the top ten take roughly 31%. The clonotype was recovered from a boy younger than two who had a stem cell transplant for SCID, so the T cells may come from the graft donor. Sequenced here: PBMCs, mostly from graft donor cells, sampled 360 days after TCRalphabeta/CD19-depleted stem cell transplant. The V call is TRBV4-1, the J call TRBJ2-5; D possibly matches TRBD1 or TRBD2 (6 bases each). CDR3 in DNA: TGCGCCAGCAGCCAAGGGGGGGCTAGTTGGGAGACCCAGTACTTC. Translating gives CASSQGGASWETQYF.